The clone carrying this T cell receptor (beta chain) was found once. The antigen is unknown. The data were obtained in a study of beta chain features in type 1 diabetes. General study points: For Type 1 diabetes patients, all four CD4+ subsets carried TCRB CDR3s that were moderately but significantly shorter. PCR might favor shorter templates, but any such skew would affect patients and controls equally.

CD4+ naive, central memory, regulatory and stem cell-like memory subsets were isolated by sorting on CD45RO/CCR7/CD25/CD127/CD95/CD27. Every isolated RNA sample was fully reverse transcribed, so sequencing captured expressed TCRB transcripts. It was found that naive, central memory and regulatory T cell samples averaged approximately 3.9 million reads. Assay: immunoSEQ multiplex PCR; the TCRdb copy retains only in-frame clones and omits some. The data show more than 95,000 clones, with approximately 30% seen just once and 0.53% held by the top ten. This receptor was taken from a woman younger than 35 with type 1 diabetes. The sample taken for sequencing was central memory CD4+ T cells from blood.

The CDR3 DNA follows: TGTGCCAGTAGTACATACAGGGCCTACAATGAGCAGTTCTTC. Amino acid sequence: CASSTYRAYNEQFF. The chain combines TRBV19 with TRBJ2-1; the D gene is possibly TRBD1 (6 bases). Trimming pared 4 bases from V and 2 bases from J, leaving 9 bases between. The CDR3 totals 14 residues. Per germline, CDR1 LNHDA and CDR2 SQIVND (reference sequence).